This is a list of T cell receptor beta chains from one sample in a study of cytomegalovirus exposure and HLA in healthy donors. The table came from immunoSEQ multiplex PCR; TCRdb's copy has only in-frame clones and leaves some out. The data hold over 85,000 clones, with 81% observed a single time. Material for sequencing was PBMCs. Receptors were obtained from a man aged 40-49 years in good health and CMV-seropositive. Both conserved end residues are part of each CDR3. Each record gives: CDR3 protein, CDR3 DNA, D gene, clone size, J gene, V gene. D genes are given only for firm matches. Only part of the rows carry a size: once, few, many, or a class if the clone is expanded.

CDR3 protein: CASSLEAGLNTEAFF
CDR3 DNA: TGTGCCAGCAGCTTAGAGGCAGGACTCAACACTGAAGCTTTCTTT
D gene: -
clone size: -
J gene: TRBJ1-1
V gene: TRBV7-6

CDR3 protein: CASSINRGGDGTGSRETQYF
CDR3 DNA: TGTGCCAGTAGTATAAATAGAGGGGGGGACGGGACAGGGTCTCGGGAGACCCAGTACTTC
D gene: TRBD1
clone size: -
J gene: TRBJ2-5
V gene: TRBV19

CDR3 protein: CAWSYPSGGIGTQYF
CDR3 DNA: TGTGCCTGGAGTTACCCTAGCGGGGGGATTGGGACCCAGTACTTC
D gene: TRBD2
clone size: -
J gene: TRBJ2-5
V gene: TRBV30

CDR3 protein: CASCPQGTSGTYEQYF
CDR3 DNA: TGTGCCAGCTGCCCCCAGGGGACTAGCGGAACCTACGAGCAGTACTTC
D gene: TRBD2
clone size: -
J gene: TRBJ2-7
V gene: TRBV28

CDR3 protein: CASSLASGGGQPQHF
CDR3 DNA: TGTGCCAGCAGCTTAGCGTCCGGGGGGGGACAGCCCCAGCATTTT
D gene: -
clone size: -
J gene: TRBJ1-5
V gene: TRBV7-8

CDR3 protein: CASSAQGWNQPQHF
CDR3 DNA: TGTGCCAGCAGTGCACAGGGGTGGAATCAGCCCCAGCATTTT
D gene: TRBD1
clone size: few
J gene: TRBJ1-5
V gene: TRBV6-1

CDR3 protein: CASSLGGGYDGGELFF
CDR3 DNA: TGTGCCAGCAGCTTAGGGGGGGGGTACGACGGCGGGGAGCTGTTTTTT
D gene: TRBD2
clone size: once
J gene: TRBJ2-2
V gene: TRBV7-2

CDR3 protein: CASRFAGAGEETQYF
CDR3 DNA: TGTGCCAGCAGATTCGCGGGGGCCGGAGAAGAGACCCAGTACTTC
D gene: -
clone size: once
J gene: TRBJ2-5
V gene: TRBV5-4

CDR3 protein: CASSWTGDTEAFF
CDR3 DNA: TGTGCCAGCAGTTGGACAGGAGACACTGAAGCTTTCTTT
D gene: TRBD1
clone size: -
J gene: TRBJ1-1
V gene: TRBV27

CDR3 protein: CASSLTTGVETQYF
CDR3 DNA: TGTGCCAGCAGCTTAACCACAGGGGTAGAGACCCAGTACTTC
D gene: TRBD1
clone size: -
J gene: TRBJ2-5
V gene: TRBV7-9

CDR3 protein: CASSRGGGDTGELFF
CDR3 DNA: TGTGCCAGCAGCCGGGGGGGAGGAGACACCGGGGAGCTGTTTTTT
D gene: TRBD2
clone size: -
J gene: TRBJ2-2
V gene: TRBV5-4

CDR3 protein: CASSLDQGNNRYTEAFF
CDR3 DNA: TGTGCCAGCAGCTTAGATCAGGGTAATAACAGGTACACTGAAGCTTTCTTT
D gene: -
clone size: -
J gene: TRBJ1-1
V gene: TRBV11-2

CDR3 protein: CASSLEWRITDTQYF
CDR3 DNA: TGTGCCAGCAGCTTAGAGTGGCGGATCACAGATACGCAGTATTTT
D gene: -
clone size: -
J gene: TRBJ2-3
V gene: TRBV11-2

CDR3 protein: CASSLRLSGTIDNEQFF
CDR3 DNA: TGTGCCAGCAGTTTACGCTTAAGCGGTACTATAGACAATGAGCAGTTCTTC
D gene: -
clone size: -
J gene: TRBJ2-1
V gene: TRBV28

CDR3 protein: CASSLLTRNNEQFF
CDR3 DNA: TGTGCCAGCAGCTTACTGACAAGAAACAATGAGCAGTTCTTC
D gene: -
clone size: -
J gene: TRBJ2-1
V gene: TRBV7-2

CDR3 protein: CASTPSGSIQFF
CDR3 DNA: TGTGCCAGCACCCCCAGCGGGAGCATACAGTTCTTC
D gene: TRBD2
clone size: once
J gene: TRBJ2-1
V gene: TRBV6-5

CDR3 protein: CASRGSGGITEAFF
CDR3 DNA: TGTGCCAGCAGGGGTTCAGGGGGAATCACTGAAGCTTTCTTT
D gene: TRBD1
clone size: few
J gene: TRBJ1-1
V gene: TRBV27

CDR3 protein: CAISPGTAYGYTF
CDR3 DNA: TGTGCCATCAGTCCTGGGACAGCCTATGGCTACACCTTC
D gene: TRBD1
clone size: once
J gene: TRBJ1-2
V gene: TRBV10-3

CDR3 protein: CASSPLAGGGNEQFF
CDR3 DNA: TGTGCCAGCAGTCCTCTAGCGGGAGGGGGCAATGAGCAGTTCTTC
D gene: TRBD2
clone size: -
J gene: TRBJ2-1
V gene: TRBV6-4

CDR3 protein: CASSLAEPQHF
CDR3 DNA: TGTGCCAGCAGTTTAGCCGAGCCCCAGCATTTT
D gene: -
clone size: few
J gene: TRBJ1-5
V gene: TRBV6-5

CDR3 protein: CAWSSPRARRGSSEQFF
CDR3 DNA: TGTGCCTGGAGTTCTCCCCGGGCACGCCGGGGTTCCTCTGAGCAGTTCTTC
D gene: -
clone size: -
J gene: TRBJ2-1
V gene: TRBV30

CDR3 protein: CSSSSPLTGQPGNTIYF
CDR3 DNA: TGTTCCAGCAGCTCCCCTTTGACAGGGCAGCCTGGAAACACCATATATTTT
D gene: TRBD1
clone size: -
J gene: TRBJ1-3
V gene: TRBV7-9

CDR3 protein: CANYTVQRNYGYTF
CDR3 DNA: TGTGCCAACTACACCGTCCAAAGGAACTATGGCTACACCTTC
D gene: -
clone size: -
J gene: TRBJ1-2
V gene: TRBV5-5

CDR3 protein: CASSLSSRGSTEAFF
CDR3 DNA: TGTGCCAGCAGTTTATCATCTAGGGGGAGCACTGAAGCTTTCTTT
D gene: -
clone size: -
J gene: TRBJ1-1
V gene: TRBV27

CDR3 protein: CASSPGASGRMVETQYF
CDR3 DNA: TGTGCCAGCAGCCCCGGCGCTAGCGGGAGAATGGTAGAGACCCAGTACTTC
D gene: TRBD2
clone size: -
J gene: TRBJ2-5
V gene: TRBV28

CDR3 protein: CASRQTVDYGYTF
CDR3 DNA: TGTGCCAGCAGGCAGACAGTTGACTATGGCTACACCTTC
D gene: -
clone size: once
J gene: TRBJ1-2
V gene: TRBV5-4

CDR3 protein: CASSQELAGKSYNEQFF
CDR3 DNA: TGTGCCAGCAGCCAAGAACTAGCGGGAAAAAGCTACAATGAGCAGTTCTTC
D gene: TRBD2
clone size: -
J gene: TRBJ2-1
V gene: TRBV4-2

CDR3 protein: CASSLEQGFSEQYF
CDR3 DNA: TGTGCCAGCAGCTTGGAACAGGGTTTTAGCGAGCAGTACTTC
D gene: -
clone size: -
J gene: TRBJ2-7
V gene: TRBV5-5

CDR3 protein: CASSQLTGAGAEAFF
CDR3 DNA: TGTGCCAGCAGCCAACTGACAGGGGCCGGGGCTGAAGCTTTCTTT
D gene: TRBD1
clone size: -
J gene: TRBJ1-1
V gene: TRBV7-6

CDR3 protein: CASSPTTRGPVGEAFF
CDR3 DNA: TGTGCCAGCTCCCCTACAACCAGGGGCCCTGTGGGGGAAGCTTTCTTT
D gene: -
clone size: -
J gene: TRBJ1-1
V gene: TRBV18

CDR3 protein: CASSLDQGEQYF
CDR3 DNA: TGTGCCAGCAGCTTAGACCAGGGCGAGCAGTACTTC
D gene: -
clone size: -
J gene: TRBJ2-7
V gene: TRBV7-9

CDR3 protein: CASSPRTSGGAVGELFF
CDR3 DNA: TGCGCCAGCAGCCCCCGGACTAGCGGGGGGGCCGTCGGGGAGCTGTTTTTT
D gene: TRBD2
clone size: -
J gene: TRBJ2-2
V gene: TRBV4-1

CDR3 protein: CASSPPRTARNGYTF
CDR3 DNA: TGTGCCAGCTCACCACCCAGGACAGCACGGAATGGCTACACCTTC
D gene: -
clone size: -
J gene: TRBJ1-2
V gene: TRBV18

CDR3 protein: CSVELNYGYTF
CDR3 DNA: TGCAGCGTTGAGCTAAACTATGGCTACACCTTC
D gene: -
clone size: -
J gene: TRBJ1-2
V gene: TRBV29-1

CDR3 protein: CASSLVGTGYGYTF
CDR3 DNA: TGTGCCAGCAGCTTAGTTGGGACAGGCTATGGCTACACCTTC
D gene: TRBD1
clone size: -
J gene: TRBJ1-2
V gene: TRBV7-8

CDR3 protein: CASTRTGGTDTQYF
CDR3 DNA: TGTGCCAGCACTAGGACAGGGGGGACAGATACGCAGTATTTT
D gene: TRBD1
clone size: -
J gene: TRBJ2-3
V gene: TRBV6-5

CDR3 protein: CASVLGQGATGNTIYF
CDR3 DNA: TGTGCTAGTGTCCTAGGACAGGGGGCGACTGGAAACACCATATATTTT
D gene: TRBD1
clone size: -
J gene: TRBJ1-3
V gene: TRBV12-5

CDR3 protein: CASSRTGDTGNTIYF
CDR3 DNA: TGTGCCAGCAGTCGCACAGGGGATACTGGAAACACCATATATTTT
D gene: TRBD1
clone size: -
J gene: TRBJ1-3
V gene: TRBV6-5

CDR3 protein: CASSFSWGLYNEQFF
CDR3 DNA: TGTGCCAGCAGCTTTAGTTGGGGGCTCTACAATGAGCAGTTCTTC
D gene: -
clone size: -
J gene: TRBJ2-1
V gene: TRBV7-2

CDR3 protein: CASSPTGQDNQPQHF
CDR3 DNA: TGTGCCAGCAGCCCTACCGGACAGGACAATCAGCCCCAGCATTTT
D gene: TRBD1
clone size: once
J gene: TRBJ1-5
V gene: TRBV4-2

CDR3 protein: CASSVVFRTSGAPTTYNEQFF
CDR3 DNA: TGTGCCAGCAGCGTAGTATTTCGGACTAGCGGGGCCCCGACCACCTACAATGAGCAGTTCTTC
D gene: TRBD2
clone size: -
J gene: TRBJ2-1
V gene: TRBV9

CDR3 protein: CSSSLVEGQGGYEQYF
CDR3 DNA: TGTTCCAGCAGCTTAGTCGAAGGACAGGGGGGATACGAGCAGTACTTC
D gene: TRBD1
clone size: few
J gene: TRBJ2-7
V gene: TRBV7-9